The 5 T cell receptor beta chains below come from one sample, sequenced in a study of OX40 agonist ivuxolimab in advanced cancers. Sequencing was performed with immunoSEQ multiplex PCR; in TCRdb, only in-frame clones are kept and a portion is missing. Of fewer than 85,000 clones in the sample, roughly 80% were seen once. The sample in question was CD4+ or CD8+ T cells sorted from blood, obtained in a trial of the OX40 agonist ivuxolimab. The receptor source for this set is an adult with an advanced solid tumor such as melanoma, head and neck, liver or kidney cancer.

In regard to this clone: Its ends do not fully match the called genes, so a read error is possible. Here the CDR3 DNA reads TGTGCTAGCAGCTTCGCCTCCGGGGCGGGGGGAGGAACCGGGGAGCTGTTTTTT. Amino acid sequence: CASSFASGAGGGTGELFF. This chain links TRBV7-7 with TRBJ2-2; 8 positions agree with TRBD2. The germline V gene has CDR1 SSHAT and CDR2 FNYEAQ (reference sequence). The CDR3 covers 18 residues.

The chain has TRBV18 and TRBJ1-2; D possibly corresponds to TRBD1 (5 bases). The ends were cut back, 0 bases at V and 9 bases at J, with 8 bases in the middle. Germline V gives CDR1 KGHSH, CDR2 LQKENI. CDR3 length: 12 residues. The CDR3 loop reads CASSPPAGSYTF. The CDR3 DNA reads TGTGCCAGCTCACCACCGGCAGGGAGCTACACCTTC.

This chain links TRBV27 with TRBJ1-5, with D unclear. Germline values: CDR1 MNHEY, CDR2 SMNVEV (reference sequence). Trimming took 2 bases from V and 0 from J, leaving 5 bases between them. This CDR3 region has 14 residues. The CDR3 protein is CASSLSGSNQPQHF. CDR3 bases: TGTGCCAGCAGTTTAAGTGGTAGCAATCAGCCCCAGCATTTT.

The V and J genes are TRBV4-2 and TRBJ2-1, with D tentatively TRBD1 or TRBD2 (5 bases each). Trimming stripped 1 base from V and 9 bases from J, with 16 bases between. This CDR3 comprises 15 residues. CDR1 is LGHNA and CDR2 is YNFKEQ in the germline V gene. The CDR3 bases are TGTGCCAGCAGCCAAGTCGAGGGACCGTTTGCTGAGCAGTTCTTC. Its translation: CASSQVEGPFAEQFF.

The table lists this clone with a count of one. The chain combines TRBV2 with TRBJ1-5; D is ambiguous. This CDR3 contains 12 residues. From germline, CDR1 is SNHLY and CDR2 FYNNEI. The V end was cut by 0 bases, the J end by 15 bases, with 12 bases between. The CDR3 protein is CASSEALEALHF. The CDR3 coding sequence is TGTGCCAGCAGTGAAGCGCTTGAGGCCCTGCATTTT.